This TCR beta chain emerged from a study of T cell changes during pregnancy in multiple sclerosis. Germline V gene sequence: CDR1 SGHTA, CDR2 FQGTGA. The V end lost 0 bases, the J end lost 4 bases, and 7 bases lay between the germline ends. The CDR3 runs to 13 residues. TCRdb's table, derived via immunoSEQ multiplex PCR, lists solely in-frame clones and lacks some. The table records just under 65,000 clones, around 97% of them present only once. The source material was CD8+ T cells from peripheral blood mononuclear cells, sampled after pregnancy. The clonotype originates from a female donor with multiple sclerosis, enrolled in a pregnancy study. The chain joins TRBV7-3 to TRBJ2-7; no reliable D call. The DNA of the CDR3 is TGTGCCAGCAGCTTAACTCCTGTTTACGAGCAGTACTTC. Its protein is CASSLTPVYEQYF.